This passage covers 25 T cell receptor beta chains from one sample sequenced in a study of blood T cell repertoires in COVID-19. Repertoires were generated with immunoSEQ multiplex PCR, while TCRdb's copy carries only in-frame clones and drops some. The sample holds roughly 74,000 clones, around 88% seen once. Input material: peripheral blood. These TCRs come from a woman aged 80 or older with active or convalescent COVID-19.

V usage is TRBV9 and J usage is TRBJ1-6; 8 positions agree with TRBD1. CDR3 length: 15 residues. V shed 3 bases and J 7 bases; nucleotides not matched to a gene: 6. Germline V gene data show CDR1 as SGDLS and CDR2 as YYNGEE. CDR3 in amino acids: CASSAGGAENSPLHF. CDR3 coding DNA: TGTGCCAGCAGCGCAGGGGGCGCAGAGAATTCACCCCTCCACTTT.

This clone came up once. The chain has TRBV4-3 and TRBJ2-3, with a tentative D call TRBD2 (5 bases). V lost 1 base and J lost 8, with 13 bases in between. The CDR3 runs to 14 residues. Germline CDR1 and CDR2: LGHNA and YSLEER. CDR3 protein: CASSQVGLPFTQYF. The CDR3 bases are TGCGCCAGCAGCCAAGTCGGACTGCCCTTTACGCAGTATTTT.

V is TRBV4-1 and J is TRBJ1-6; D is undetermined. The germline V gene encodes CDR1 MGHRA and CDR2 YSYEKL. Trimming pared 1 base from V and 7 bases from J, leaving 11 bases between. The CDR3 has 15 amino acids. CDR3 bases: TGCGCCAGCAGCCAAGCTAGAGCCTTCAATTCACCCCTCCACTTT. Translating it yields CASSQARAFNSPLHF.

V usage is TRBV4-2 and J usage is TRBJ2-2; D not resolved. The CDR3 has 15 residues. Trimming removed 4 bases at V and 6 bases at J, with 15 bases between. Germline CDR1 reads LGHNA; CDR2 reads YNFKEQ. CDR3 sequence (DNA): TGTGCCAGCAGCCGAGTGGGCGATCGGTCCGGGGAGCTGTTTTTT. Translation gives CASSRVGDRSGELFF.

V and J are TRBV24-1 and TRBJ2-2, with TRBD1 matching over 8 bases. The CDR3 extends over 16 amino acids. J was trimmed by 3 bases and V by 3 bases; bases with no gene match: 5. CDR1 is KGHDR, CDR2 SFDVKD, per germline. The DNA for the CDR3 is TGTGCCACCAGTGATCCAGGGGGCGCGCACACCGGGGAGCTGTTTTTT. Encoded protein: CATSDPGGAHTGELFF.

CDR3 coding DNA: TGTGCCAGCAGCCCCGCTGGGAGCTACGAGCAGTACTTC. Translating gives CASSPAGSYEQYF. The chain joins TRBV9 to TRBJ2-7; D perhaps matches TRBD2 (5 bases). The CDR3 loop spans 13 amino acids. The V gene lost 4 bases and the J gene lost 3 bases, with 11 bases spanning the gap. Germline CDR1 reads SGDLS; CDR2 reads YYNGEE.

The chain uses TRBV19 and TRBJ2-3, with a tentative D call TRBD2 (6 bases). CDR3 length equals 15 residues. Trimming stripped 1 base from V and 1 base from J, with 9 bases between. Per the germline V gene, CDR1 is LNHDA and CDR2 is SQIVND (reference sequence). In nucleotides, the CDR3 is TGTGCCAGTAGTATAGGGCGGGGCGGCACAGATACGCAGTATTTT. Protein: CASSIGRGGTDTQYF. Looking up the rest from reference TRBV19 and TRBJ2-3 gives the full variable domain: DGGITQSPKYLFRKEGQNVTLSCEQNLNHDAMYWYRQDPGQGLRLIYYSQIVNDFQKGDIAEGYSVSREKKESFPLTVTSAQKNPTAFYLCASSIGRGGTDTQYFGPGTRLTVL.

Regarding this clone: An end of the junction does not agree with germline; a read error may underlie this. The V and J genes are TRBV25-1 and TRBJ1-2; a weak D match, TRBD1 (5 bases). CDR3 length: 11 amino acids. The germline V gene has CDR1 MGHDK and CDR2 SYGVNS. The DNA for the CDR3 is TGTGCCAGCAGTGAAACAGGTGCTACGATCTTC. Protein sequence: CASSETGATIF.

This clone was observed a single time. The V call is TRBV15, the J call TRBJ2-1, with D unclear. This CDR3 comprises 13 residues. Trimming pared 8 bases from V and 1 base from J, leaving 9 bases between. The germline CDR1 and CDR2 sequences are LNHNV and YYDKDF (reference sequence). The CDR3 loop is CATGAYSYNEQFF. The CDR3, as DNA: TGTGCCACCGGAGCGTATTCCTACAATGAGCAGTTCTTC.

The J gene is TRBJ1-2, the V gene TRBV9, with D hard to call. This CDR3 comprises 18 residues. Germline-derived CDR1 and CDR2 are SGDLS and YYNGEE. Trimming took off 7 bases at V and 0 bases at J, with 25 bases between the two ends. The DNA of the CDR3 is TGTGCCAGCGCACGGCAGGCATATCGGTCTAAAGCTAACTATGGCTACACCTTC. Its protein product is CASARQAYRSKANYGYTF.

The genes are TRBV2 and TRBJ1-2; D is possibly TRBD1 (6 bases). The CDR3 loop spans 12 amino acids. Trimming shortened V by 6 bases and J by 2 bases, and 7 bases separated the two germline ends. Germline CDR1 reads SNHLY; CDR2 reads FYNNEI. CDR3 protein: CASSGTNYGYTF. CDR3 DNA: TGTGCCAGCAGCGGGACAAACTATGGCTACACCTTC.

V usage is TRBV7-2 and J usage is TRBJ1-1; 7 bases align to TRBD1. The junction had 10 bases not matched to a gene; V was cut back by 4 bases and J by 11 bases. From germline, CDR1 is SGHTA and CDR2 FQGNSA. There are 13 residues in the CDR3. As DNA, the CDR3 is TGTGCCAGCAGCTCCCAGACAGGGATCGACGCTTTCTTT. Protein sequence: CASSSQTGIDAFF.

This clone showed up just once. This chain links TRBV19 with TRBJ2-7; weak D call: TRBD1 (5 bases). CDR1 and CDR2 from the germline V gene are LNHDA and SQIVND (reference sequence). The CDR3 consists of 12 residues. V was trimmed by 5 bases and J by 6 bases, leaving 11 bases between them. The CDR3 region is CASSDRAGEQYF. In DNA form, the CDR3 reads TGTGCCAGTAGTGACAGAGCTGGCGAGCAGTACTTC.

This clone occurred a few times. The chain combines TRBV5-1 with TRBJ2-3; 10 bases map to TRBD2. This CDR3 comprises 16 residues. Germline V gene data show CDR1 as SGHRS and CDR2 as YFSETQ. V lost 4 bases, J lost 2 bases, and 7 bases stayed unmatched. As DNA, the CDR3 is TGCGCCAGCAGCCCTATAGCGGGGGGAGCCACAGATACGCAGTATTTT. This sequence encodes CASSPIAGGATDTQYF.

This clone was seen once. The chain employs TRBV27 and TRBJ2-1; 8 bases fit TRBD2. Germline V lookup: CDR1 MNHEY, CDR2 SMNVEV (reference sequence). The CDR3 runs to 16 residues. V was pared by 8 bases and J by 3 bases, with 12 bases of the junction left unmatched. The CDR3 here is CASLHMGGGLYNEQFF. The CDR3, as DNA: TGTGCCAGCCTCCATATGGGCGGGGGGCTCTACAATGAGCAGTTCTTC.

The rearrangement links TRBV30 to TRBJ2-3; no clear D gene. Deletions cut 3 bases from V and 5 bases from J, with 15 bases between. The CDR3 has 14 amino acids. Germline values: CDR1 GTSNPN, CDR2 SVGIG (reference sequence). For the CDR3, the DNA is TGTGCCTGGAGGGTCGTCGGAGTTGGAGATACGCAGTATTTT. Protein sequence: CAWRVVGVGDTQYF.

The V gene is TRBV5-4, the J gene TRBJ1-3; D is ambiguous. This CDR3 contains 14 residues. Germline V lookup: CDR1 SGHNT, CDR2 YYREEE (reference sequence). V lost 3 bases to trimming and J lost 4 bases, with 11 bases between them. CDR3 residues: CASSSTDRGNTIYF. DNA for the CDR3: TGTGCCAGCAGCTCCACAGATAGAGGAAACACCATATATTTT.

This clone was observed once. The chain is built from TRBV29-1 and TRBJ1-3; D remains ambiguous. CDR1 and CDR2 from the germline V gene are SQVTM and ANQGSEA. Trimming stripped 6 bases from V and 4 bases from J, with 7 bases between. The CDR3 spans 11 residues. CDR3 amino acids: CSVLLGNTIYF. In DNA, the CDR3 is TGCAGCGTCCTGTTGGGAAACACCATATATTTT.

The chain combines TRBV10-3 with TRBJ1-3; no firm D call. The CDR3 runs to 16 residues. V was pared by 0 bases and J by 0 bases, with 9 bases between. Germline V gene lookup returns CDR1 ENHRY and CDR2 SYGVKD. In DNA, the CDR3 is TGTGCCATCAGTGAGTCGGCACCGAACTCTGGAAACACCATATATTTT. Translated: CAISESAPNSGNTIYF.

A few counts support this clone. V is TRBV29-1 and J is TRBJ1-1, with a possible D match to TRBD1 (6 bases). The ends were cut back, 8 bases at V and 1 base at J, with 11 bases in the middle. The germline V gene has CDR1 SQVTM and CDR2 ANQGSEA. This CDR3 spans 12 amino acids. CDR3 in DNA: TGCAGCAGTGGACAGAGGAACACTGAAGCTTTCTTT. Translating it yields CSSGQRNTEAFF.

Worth noting for this clone: A junction end diverges from the germline sequence, so it may reflect a read error. The chain combines TRBV6-5 with TRBJ1-4; 9 bases align to TRBD1. The V gene's germline CDR1 is MNHEY and CDR2 SVGAGI. This CDR3 is built from 13 residues. The CDR3 sequence: CASSRDGTGNPTF. CDR3 in DNA: TGTGCCAGCAGCCGAGACGGGACAGGGAACCCCACCTTT.

CDR3 sequence reads: CASSLNRASGNTIYF. The CDR3 bases are TGTGCCAGCAGCTTAAACAGGGCCTCTGGAAACACCATATATTTT. V usage is TRBV7-2 and J usage is TRBJ1-3, with D maybe TRBD1 (6 bases). This CDR3 region has 15 residues. V lost 2 bases, J lost 0 bases, and 8 bases lay in between. Germline CDR1 SGHTA, CDR2 FQGNSA.

The chain combines TRBV5-1 with TRBJ2-2; D perhaps matches TRBD1 (6 bases). V gave up 0 bases and J gave up 3 bases, with 6 bases separating them. CDR1 and CDR2 from the germline V gene are SGHRS and YFSETQ. CDR3 length: 14 residues. The CDR3 loop reads CASSLGQDTGELFF. CDR3 DNA sequence: TGCGCCAGCAGCTTGGGACAGGACACCGGGGAGCTGTTTTTT.

V and J are TRBV6-6 and TRBJ1-1; D gene uncertain. Trimming removed 6 bases from V and 7 bases from J, with 9 bases in between. The CDR3 runs to 11 residues. Germline V gives CDR1 MNHNY, CDR2 SVGAGI (reference sequence). The CDR3 nucleotides are TGTGCCAGCAGGAGAGGTTTTGAAGCTTTCTTT. Residues: CASRRGFEAFF.

The chain carries TRBV28 and TRBJ1-6; 7 positions match TRBD1. Germline trimming cut 2 bases from V and 10 bases from J; bases unmatched to any gene: 5. Germline V gene data show CDR1 as MDHEN and CDR2 as SYDVKM. This CDR3 has 14 residues. This chain's CDR3 is CASSLGQEKSPLHF. The CDR3 DNA follows: TGTGCCAGCAGTTTAGGACAGGAAAAATCACCCCTCCACTTT. Based on the CDR3 plus reference TRBV28 and TRBJ1-6, the full variable domain is DVKVTQSSRYLVKRTGEKVFLECVQDMDHENMFWYRQDPGLGLRLIYFSYDVKMKEKGDIPEGYSVSREKKERFSLILESASTNQTSMYLCASSLGQEKSPLHFGNGTRLTVT.